This T cell receptor (beta chain) was recovered during a study of metastatic and nonmetastatic thyroid tumors. Study at large: Malignant thyroid and benign thyroid patients provided blood and tumor or nodule tissue whose repertoires were compared.

The entire patient cohort was treatment-naive prior to thyroid surgery. CDR3 length equals 13 residues. V was clipped by 2 bases and J by 9 bases; unmatched bases: 4. Looked up from germline, CDR1 is MNHEY and CDR2 is SMNVEV (reference sequence). Regarding the study as a whole: Reports indicated that malignant thyroid tumors showed significantly higher TCR beta diversity than benign nodules did, in blood and tumor.

Original processing methods: Using the CDR3 differences seen across clinicopathological groups, the authors built a distant-metastasis classifier for papillary thyroid cancer, which was meant to discriminate distant-metastatic patients. TCRdb re-analyzed the PCR reads through MiXCR. TCRdb's processing, not the authors' own work, is the source of the V and J calls. The table lists 3,500 to 5,000 clones, roughly 37% of them singletons, with around a third in the top ten. Worth noting for this clone: Its cognate antigen is unknown.

The chain carries TRBV27 and TRBJ2-1, with 7 bases that match TRBD2. Material for sequencing was tumor tissue. This TCR came from a male donor with papillary thyroid cancer or a benign thyroid nodule (not recorded which). Some clones in this sample may be carry-over from other donors' samples. CDR3 protein: CASSLAGASEQFF. As DNA, the CDR3 is TGTGCCAGCAGTTTAGCGGGAGCATCTGAGCAGTTCTTC.